Each of the 2 T cell receptor beta chains below was sequenced from the same sample in a study of CD8 T cells in Susac syndrome. Random hexamers were used to reverse transcribe the RNA input (about 0.5 to 1 ug). MiXCR was run by TCRdb on the immunoSEQ multiplex PCR reads, yielding one entry per CDR3 protein. The top ten hold just over 0.13% of the sample, which has 150,000 to 200,000 distinct CDR3 sequences, over 85% seen once. The sequencing input was CD4+ T cells from PBMCs. The receptors were sampled from a human donor in good health.

This chain links TRBV10-3 with TRBJ2-2; the D gene could be TRBD1 or TRBD2 (6 bases each). Germline lookup yields CDR1 ENHRY and CDR2 SYGVKD. With 3 bases removed from V and 1 base from J, the gap between germline ends came to 9 bases. The CDR3 sequence is 15 residues long. CDR3 residues: CAISDRGGNTGELFF. Here the CDR3 DNA reads TGTGCCATCAGTGACAGGGGAGGGAACACCGGGGAGCTGTTTTTT.

The V call is TRBV7-3, the J call TRBJ2-5, with a possible D match to TRBD2 (7 bases). From germline, CDR1 is SGHTA and CDR2 FQGTGA. V lost 5 bases to trimming and J lost 5 bases, with 18 bases between them. The CDR3 totals 15 residues. In DNA, the CDR3 is TGTGCCAGCAGCCAATTGGGGGGGCCGGGGGAGACCCAGTACTTC. Translating it yields CASSQLGGPGETQYF.